Each of the 2 T cell receptor beta chains below was sequenced from the same sample in a study of response to subunit inactivated influenza vaccine. TCRdb fed the RT-PCR reads into MiXCR, producing one record per CDR3 protein. Altogether around 530,000 distinct CDR3 sequences are present, 16% being singletons, with the ten largest covering less than 4%. The sequences come from CD4+ T cells sorted from PBMCs, collected less than 30 months after vaccination. These receptors were collected from a man in his fifties or sixties who received an inactivated influenza vaccine.

The chain combines TRBV7-6 with TRBJ2-3; 9 bases agree with TRBD1. Trimming cost V 5 bases and J 4 bases; bases outside gene matches: 7. Germline V CDR1 and CDR2: SGHVS, FNYEAQ. The CDR3 is 15 amino acids. CDR3 amino acids: CASSPKRQGADTQYF. The DNA of the CDR3 is TGTGCCAGCAGCCCGAAGCGACAGGGGGCAGATACGCAGTATTTT.

This clonotype has ten or more counts. The chain combines TRBV5-1 with TRBJ2-1; TRBD2 matches at 8 bases. Germline CDR1 reads SGHRS; CDR2 reads YFSETQ. This CDR3 region has 17 residues. V was clipped by 4 bases and J by 4 bases; unmatched bases: 13. CDR3 in DNA: TGCGCCAGCAGCGATGGGCGGAGCGGGAGACCTTACAATGAGCAGTTCTTC. As protein: CASSDGRSGRPYNEQFF.